The entry below gives a single T cell receptor (beta chain) sequence along with its context. Germline V lookup: CDR1 SQVTM, CDR2 ANQGSEA. Trimming removed 3 bases at V and 2 bases at J, with 11 bases between. The CDR3 totals 13 residues. This record comes from a study of T cell changes during pregnancy in multiple sclerosis. Produced via immunoSEQ multiplex PCR; TCRdb's table is partial and in-frame only. Of around 42,000 clones in the sample, about 91% were seen once. The receptor comes from a female donor in good health, enrolled as a control in a pregnancy study. The sequencing used CD4+ T cells from peripheral blood mononuclear cells, collected in the second trimester of pregnancy. The genes are TRBV29-1 and TRBJ2-7; D is perhaps TRBD2 (5 bases). The CDR3, as DNA: TGCAGCGTTGAGGGAGACGTACCCTACGAGCAGTACTTC. This translates into CSVEGDVPYEQYF.